The TCR beta chain described here comes from a study of cytomegalovirus exposure and HLA in healthy donors. Study overall: Early released data comprised around 80 million unique TCRs from HLA-typed donors.

The trim removed 4 bases at V and 3 bases at J, leaving 1 base unmatched. CDR3 size: 14 residues. Germline assignment: CDR1 SGHTA and CDR2 FQGNSA. Primers for the PCR totalled 60 Vbeta and 13 Jbeta. TCRdb's table, derived via immunoSEQ multiplex PCR, lists solely in-frame clones and lacks some. Here the sample spans over 95,000 clones, around 73% being singletons. This sequence was found in a woman younger than 45 in good health and CMV-seropositive. The rearrangement uses TRBV7-2 and TRBJ2-7; 12 nucleotides align to TRBD2. Material for sequencing was PBMCs. This chain's CDR3 is CASSSGLAGYEQYF. The CDR3 region has the DNA TGTGCCAGCAGCTCGGGACTAGCGGGCTACGAGCAGTACTTC.